This T cell receptor beta chain was obtained from a study of Graves' ophthalmopathy and Graves' hyperthyroidism. Clinical symptoms, serum thyroxine, TRAb, thyroid ultrasound and orbital computed tomography determined diagnosis. The PBMCs were taken from more than 8 ml of fresh peripheral blood. Whole-study findings and limits: Both a roughly 70% sensitivity and a 72.22% specificity characterized the model's predictions of ophthalmopathy progression. Among thyroid clonotypes expanded above 0.001 frequency, most also appeared in blood.

Germline V CDR1 and CDR2: SGHTA, FQGNSA. Losses at the gene ends were 7 bases for V and 7 bases for J; bases not matched to a gene: 8. The CDR3 covers 13 residues. The study amplified TCR beta CDR3 regions using RNA transcripts. HTBI primers served in a first-round RT-PCR, which a second-round multiplex PCR followed. From the multiplex PCR reads, TCRdb called clonotypes with MiXCR, one entry per CDR3 protein. The sample shows some 250,000 distinct CDR3 sequences, around 45% of them seen only once. Concerning this clonotype itself: Its antigen remains unknown.

The chain uses TRBV7-2 and TRBJ1-2; 8 bases are shared with TRBD1. This TCR was recovered from an adult man with Graves' ophthalmopathy. Sequenced input: peripheral blood. In DNA, the CDR3 is TGTGCCAGCAAGCGGACAGGGAAGGCTGGCTACACCTTC. Residues: CASKRTGKAGYTF.